The present TCR beta chain was sequenced within a study of blood T cell repertoires in COVID-19. Study details: Acute-phase and convalescent COVID-19 samples originated in the United States, Italy and Spain. T cells, B-cell-depleted T cells, or PBMCs supplied cDNA or gDNA.

Adults between roughly 18 and 100 years of age took part from under 30 US areas. Source study methods: By means of reference gene primer amplification, nucleated cell counts were estimated. Generated by immunoSEQ multiplex PCR, the TCRdb table keeps only in-frame clones and is missing some. V and J calls plus clone size are reproduced from that table; the DNA served to infer D and trimming. The repertoire holds approximately 230,000 clones, with 65% to 90% as singletons. This clone has a single count. Germline V gene lookup returns CDR1 DFQATT and CDR2 SNEGSKA (reference sequence). Trimming took 3 bases from V and 5 from J, leaving 8 bases between them. This CDR3 has 11 residues.

Input material: PBMCs or T cells enriched from blood (not recorded which). This chain joins TRBV20-1 and TRBJ2-7; D is undetermined. The TCR comes from a man between 18 and 35 years old who had recovered from COVID-19. DNA of the CDR3: TGCAGTGCTAGGATGAGGAACGAGCAGTACTTC. This sequence encodes CSARMRNEQYF.